The present T cell receptor beta chain was sequenced within a study of PD-1 blockade in classical Hodgkin lymphoma. Germline CDR1 SNHLY, CDR2 FYNNEI. There are 16 residues in the CDR3. Unmatched junction bases numbered 8, after V lost 5 bases and J lost 4 bases. Study-wide results and limits: As was reported, newly diagnosed patients showed lower baseline TCR diversity than healthy donors did. It was CD4+ TCR diversity, not CD8+, that rose significantly by C4D1. Complete responders started with a diversity level that resembled newly diagnosed patients at baseline. Patients who began taking nivolumab under 1 year after ASCT were left out.

Details on this clone: Antigen specificity is unknown.

Clones were sequenced by immunoSEQ multiplex PCR, and TCRdb holds only the in-frame ones, with some missing. Found here are 50,000 or so clones, 86% of them singletons; the top ten hold approximately 7%. Regarding time point: cycle 4 day 1 (C4D1), after around six weeks of nivolumab. Each of the patients experienced relapse following autologous stem cell transplantation, and their brentuximab vedotin exposure differed. The genes are TRBV2 and TRBJ2-5, with 12 bases fitting TRBD2. The sample consisted of peripheral blood mononuclear cells (PBMCs), taken before the fourth cycle of nivolumab. The receptor's source is a human donor with classical Hodgkin lymphoma. CDR3 sequence: CASSFGLAGLGETQYF. CDR3 DNA: TGTGCCAGCAGTTTCGGACTAGCGGGACTGGGAGAGACCCAGTACTTC.